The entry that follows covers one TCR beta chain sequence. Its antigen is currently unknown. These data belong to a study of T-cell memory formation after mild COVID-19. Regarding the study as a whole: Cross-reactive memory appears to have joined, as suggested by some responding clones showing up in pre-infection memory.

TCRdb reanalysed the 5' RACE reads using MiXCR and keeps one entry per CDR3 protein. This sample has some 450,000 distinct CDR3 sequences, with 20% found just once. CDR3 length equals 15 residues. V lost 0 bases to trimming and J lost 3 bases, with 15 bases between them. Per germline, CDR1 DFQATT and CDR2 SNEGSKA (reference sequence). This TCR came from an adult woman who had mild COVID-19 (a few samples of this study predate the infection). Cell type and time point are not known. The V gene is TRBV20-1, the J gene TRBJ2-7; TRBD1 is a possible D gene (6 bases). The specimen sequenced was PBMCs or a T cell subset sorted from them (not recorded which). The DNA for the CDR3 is TGCAGTGCTAGAGATTTGAACAGGGAACTCTACGAGCAGTACTTC. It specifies CSARDLNRELYEQYF.